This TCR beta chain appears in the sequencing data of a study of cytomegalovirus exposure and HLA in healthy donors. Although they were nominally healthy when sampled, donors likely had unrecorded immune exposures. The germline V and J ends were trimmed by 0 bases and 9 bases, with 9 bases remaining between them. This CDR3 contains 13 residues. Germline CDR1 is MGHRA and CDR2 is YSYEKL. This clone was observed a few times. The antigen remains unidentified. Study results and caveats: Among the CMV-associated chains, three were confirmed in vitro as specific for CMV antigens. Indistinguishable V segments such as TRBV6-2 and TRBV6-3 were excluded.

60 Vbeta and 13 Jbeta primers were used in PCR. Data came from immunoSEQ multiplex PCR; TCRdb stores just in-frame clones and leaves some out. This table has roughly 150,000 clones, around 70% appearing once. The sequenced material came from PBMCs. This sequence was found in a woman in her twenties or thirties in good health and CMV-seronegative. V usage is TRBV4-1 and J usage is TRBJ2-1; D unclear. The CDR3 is CASSQEPPGEQFF. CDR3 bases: TGCGCCAGCAGCCAAGAACCCCCCGGTGAGCAGTTCTTC.